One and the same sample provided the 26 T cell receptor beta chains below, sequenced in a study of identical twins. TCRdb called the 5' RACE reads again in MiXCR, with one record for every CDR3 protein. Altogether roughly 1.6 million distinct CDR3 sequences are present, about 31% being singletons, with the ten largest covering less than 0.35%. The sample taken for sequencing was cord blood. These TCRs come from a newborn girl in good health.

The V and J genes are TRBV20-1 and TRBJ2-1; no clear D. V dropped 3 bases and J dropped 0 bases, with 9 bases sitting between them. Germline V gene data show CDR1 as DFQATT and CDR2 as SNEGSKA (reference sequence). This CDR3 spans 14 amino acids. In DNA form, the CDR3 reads TGCAGTGCTAGGTCGATTAGCTCCTACAATGAGCAGTTCTTC. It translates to CSARSISSYNEQFF.

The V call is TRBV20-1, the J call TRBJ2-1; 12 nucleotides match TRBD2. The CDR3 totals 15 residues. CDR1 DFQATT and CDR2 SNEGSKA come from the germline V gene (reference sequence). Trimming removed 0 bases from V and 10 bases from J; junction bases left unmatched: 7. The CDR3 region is CSARDPTSGSHEQFF. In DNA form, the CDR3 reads TGCAGTGCTAGAGATCCGACTAGCGGGAGTCACGAGCAGTTCTTC.

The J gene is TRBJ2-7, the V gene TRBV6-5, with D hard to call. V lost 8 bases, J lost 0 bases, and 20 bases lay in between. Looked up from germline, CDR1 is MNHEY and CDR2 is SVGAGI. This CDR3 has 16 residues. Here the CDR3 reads CASAPTVAAGSYEQYF. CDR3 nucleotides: TGTGCCAGCGCCCCCACCGTGGCAGCCGGCTCCTACGAGCAGTACTTC.

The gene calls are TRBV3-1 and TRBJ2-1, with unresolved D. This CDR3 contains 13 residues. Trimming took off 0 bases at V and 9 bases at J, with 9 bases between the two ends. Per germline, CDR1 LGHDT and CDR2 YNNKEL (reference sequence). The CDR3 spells CASSQDPVVEQFF. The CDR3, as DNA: TGTGCCAGCAGCCAAGATCCGGTCGTTGAGCAGTTCTTC.

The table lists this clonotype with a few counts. Here the CDR3 DNA reads TGTGCCAGCAGCGTAGGAGTACAGGGTGGCAAAAACATTCAGTACTTC. It encodes CASSVGVQGGKNIQYF. The chain joins TRBV9 to TRBJ2-4; D may be TRBD1 (6 bases). This CDR3 region has 16 residues. V was shortened by 0 bases and J by 3 bases, with 13 bases between the two germline ends. CDR1 is SGDLS, CDR2 YYNGEE, per germline.

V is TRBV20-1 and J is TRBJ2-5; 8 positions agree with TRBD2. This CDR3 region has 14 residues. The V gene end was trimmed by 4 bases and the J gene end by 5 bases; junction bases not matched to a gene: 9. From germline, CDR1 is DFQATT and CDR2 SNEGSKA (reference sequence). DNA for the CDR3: TGCAGTGCTATAACGGCGGGGGGTAGGGAGACCCAGTACTTC. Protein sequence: CSAITAGGRETQYF.

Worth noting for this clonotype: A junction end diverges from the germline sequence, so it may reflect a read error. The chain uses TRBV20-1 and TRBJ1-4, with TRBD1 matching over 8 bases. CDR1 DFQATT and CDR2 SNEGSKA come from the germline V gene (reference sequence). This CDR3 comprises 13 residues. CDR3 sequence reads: CRATGGTNEKLFF. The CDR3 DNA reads TGCAGAGCTACAGGGGGAACTAATGAAAAACTGTTTTTT.

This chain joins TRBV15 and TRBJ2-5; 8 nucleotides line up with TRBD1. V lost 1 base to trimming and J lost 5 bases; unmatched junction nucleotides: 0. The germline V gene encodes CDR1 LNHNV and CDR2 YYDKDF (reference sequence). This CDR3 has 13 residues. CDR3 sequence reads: CATSRGTGETQYF. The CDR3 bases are TGTGCCACCAGCAGAGGGACAGGGGAGACCCAGTACTTC.

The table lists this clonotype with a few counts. For the CDR3, the DNA is TGTGCCATCAGCGGGACACAATACAATGAGCAGTACTTC. Protein product: CAISGTQYNEQYF. The chain has TRBV10-3 and TRBJ2-7, with D perhaps matching TRBD1 (6 bases). Trimming removed 6 bases from V and 7 bases from J, with 16 bases in between. Germline loops: CDR1 ENHRY, CDR2 SYGVKD. CDR3 length: 13 amino acids.

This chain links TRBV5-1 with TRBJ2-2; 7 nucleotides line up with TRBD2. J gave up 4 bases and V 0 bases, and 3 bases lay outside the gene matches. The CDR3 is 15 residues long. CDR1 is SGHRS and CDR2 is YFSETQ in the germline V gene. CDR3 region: CASSLAAGITGELFF. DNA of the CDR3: TGCGCCAGCAGCTTGGCAGCGGGGATCACCGGGGAGCTGTTTTTT.

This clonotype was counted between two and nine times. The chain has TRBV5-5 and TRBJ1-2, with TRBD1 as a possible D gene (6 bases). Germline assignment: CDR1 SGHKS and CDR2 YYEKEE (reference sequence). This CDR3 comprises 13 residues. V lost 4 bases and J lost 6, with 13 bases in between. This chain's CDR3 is CASSGWGLDGYTF. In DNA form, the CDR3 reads TGTGCCAGCAGCGGGTGGGGGCTAGATGGCTACACCTTC.

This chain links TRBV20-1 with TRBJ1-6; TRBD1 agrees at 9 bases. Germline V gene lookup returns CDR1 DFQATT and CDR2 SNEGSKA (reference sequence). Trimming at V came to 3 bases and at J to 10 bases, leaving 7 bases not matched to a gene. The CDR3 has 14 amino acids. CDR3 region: CSASAGTGSSPLHF. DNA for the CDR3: TGCAGTGCTAGTGCCGGGACAGGGTCCTCACCCCTCCACTTT.

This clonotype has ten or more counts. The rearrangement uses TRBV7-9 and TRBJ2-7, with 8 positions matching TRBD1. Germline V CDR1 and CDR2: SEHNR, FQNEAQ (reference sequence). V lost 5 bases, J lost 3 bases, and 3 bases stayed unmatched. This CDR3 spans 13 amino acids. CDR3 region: CASSRDRLYEQYF. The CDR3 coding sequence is TGTGCCAGCAGCCGGGACAGGCTCTACGAGCAGTACTTC.

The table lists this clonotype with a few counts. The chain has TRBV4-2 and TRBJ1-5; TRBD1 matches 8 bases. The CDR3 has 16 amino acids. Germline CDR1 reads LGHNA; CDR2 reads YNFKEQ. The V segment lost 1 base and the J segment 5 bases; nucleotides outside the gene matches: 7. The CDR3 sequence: CASSQGYGQGYQPQHF. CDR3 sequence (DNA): TGTGCCAGCAGCCAAGGGTACGGACAGGGATATCAGCCCCAGCATTTT.

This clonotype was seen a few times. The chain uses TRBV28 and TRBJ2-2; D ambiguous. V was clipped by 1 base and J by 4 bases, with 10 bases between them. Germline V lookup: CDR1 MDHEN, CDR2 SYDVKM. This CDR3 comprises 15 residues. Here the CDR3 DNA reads TGTGCCAGCAGTTTATTTTTTTCGGGCACCGGGGAGCTGTTTTTT. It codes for CASSLFFSGTGELFF. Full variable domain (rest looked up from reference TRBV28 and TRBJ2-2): DVKVTQSSRYLVKRTGEKVFLECVQDMDHENMFWYRQDPGLGLRLIYFSYDVKMKEKGDIPEGYSVSREKKERFSLILESASTNQTSMYLCASSLFFSGTGELFFGEGSRLTVL.

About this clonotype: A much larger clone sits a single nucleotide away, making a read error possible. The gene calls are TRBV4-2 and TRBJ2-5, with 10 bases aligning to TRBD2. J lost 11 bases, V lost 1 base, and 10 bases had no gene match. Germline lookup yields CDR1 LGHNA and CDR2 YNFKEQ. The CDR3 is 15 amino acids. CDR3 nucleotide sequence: TGTGCCAGCAGCCAAGCTAGCGGGAGTTTCAATGAGCAGTACTTC. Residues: CASSQASGSFNEQYF.

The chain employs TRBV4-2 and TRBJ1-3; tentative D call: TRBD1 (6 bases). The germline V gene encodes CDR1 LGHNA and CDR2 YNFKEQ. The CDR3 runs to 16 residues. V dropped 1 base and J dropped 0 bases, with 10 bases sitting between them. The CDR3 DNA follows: TGTGCCAGCAGCCAAGTTGGGGGGCCCTCTGGAAACACCATATATTTT. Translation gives CASSQVGGPSGNTIYF.

The CDR3 protein is CASSQGGRGRTNIQYF. Written as DNA, the CDR3 is TGCGCCAGCAGCCAAGGGGGCAGGGGGCGTACGAACATTCAGTACTTC. The V gene is TRBV4-1, the J gene TRBJ2-4, with 8 bases that match TRBD1. Germline V CDR1 and CDR2: MGHRA, YSYEKL. CDR3 length: 16 residues. Trimming took 1 base from V and 7 from J; bases not matched to a gene: 9.

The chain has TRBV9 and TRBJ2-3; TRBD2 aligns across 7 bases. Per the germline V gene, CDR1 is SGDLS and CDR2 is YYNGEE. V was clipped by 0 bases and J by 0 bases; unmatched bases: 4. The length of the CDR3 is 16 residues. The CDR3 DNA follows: TGTGCCAGCAGCGTAGTTGGAGCGGGAAGCACAGATACGCAGTATTTT. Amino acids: CASSVVGAGSTDTQYF.

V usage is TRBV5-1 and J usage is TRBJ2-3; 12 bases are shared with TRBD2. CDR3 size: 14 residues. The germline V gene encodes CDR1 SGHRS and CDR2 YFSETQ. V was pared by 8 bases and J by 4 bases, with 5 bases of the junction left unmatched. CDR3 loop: CARKLAGGADTQYF. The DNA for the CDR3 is TGCGCCAGGAAGCTAGCGGGGGGGGCAGATACGCAGTATTTT.

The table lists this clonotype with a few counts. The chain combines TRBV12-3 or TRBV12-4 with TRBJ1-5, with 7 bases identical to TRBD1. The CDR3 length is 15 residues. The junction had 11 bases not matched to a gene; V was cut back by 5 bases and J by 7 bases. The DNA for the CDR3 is TGTGCCAGCAGTATACAGGGGAGGGGGGTGCAGCCCCAGCATTTT. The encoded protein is CASSIQGRGVQPQHF.

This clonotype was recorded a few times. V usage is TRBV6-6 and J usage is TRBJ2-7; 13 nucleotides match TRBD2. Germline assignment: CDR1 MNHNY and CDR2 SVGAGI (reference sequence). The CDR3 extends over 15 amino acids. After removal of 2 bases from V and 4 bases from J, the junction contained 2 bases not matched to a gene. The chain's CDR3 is CASSYGLAGEYEQYF. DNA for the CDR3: TGTGCCAGCAGTTACGGACTAGCGGGAGAATACGAGCAGTACTTC.

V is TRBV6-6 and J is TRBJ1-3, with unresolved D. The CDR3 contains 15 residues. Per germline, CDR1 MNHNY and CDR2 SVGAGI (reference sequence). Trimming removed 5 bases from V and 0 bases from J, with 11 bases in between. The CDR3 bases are TGTGCCAGCAGTAACTTGGTTGTCTCTGGAAACACCATATATTTT. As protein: CASSNLVVSGNTIYF.

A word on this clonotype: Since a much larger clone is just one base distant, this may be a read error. DNA for the CDR3: TGCAGTGCTAGAGGTGGGACTAGCGGGACCTACGAGCAGTACTTC. Its translation is CSARGGTSGTYEQYF. J is TRBJ2-5 and V is TRBV20-1; 13 nucleotides line up with TRBD2. TRBJ2-7 matches the DNA end more closely, so the J call is doubtful. The CDR3 spans 15 residues. Germline lookup yields CDR1 DFQATT and CDR2 SNEGSKA (reference sequence).

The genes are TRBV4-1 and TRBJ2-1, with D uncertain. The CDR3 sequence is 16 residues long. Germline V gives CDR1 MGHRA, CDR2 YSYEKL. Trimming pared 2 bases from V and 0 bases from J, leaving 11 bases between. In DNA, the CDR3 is TGCGCCAGCAGCCAACTCGCGGATCGCTCCTACAATGAGCAGTTCTTC. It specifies CASSQLADRSYNEQFF.

The CDR3 region has the DNA TGTGCCAGCAGCCTTATAGCGATCTACAATGAGCAGTTCTTC. It specifies CASSLIAIYNEQFF. The chain employs TRBV6-2 or TRBV6-3 and TRBJ2-1; a weak D match, TRBD2 (5 bases). The CDR3 runs to 14 residues. Germline lookup yields CDR1 MNHEY and CDR2 SVGEGT. Trimming cost V 6 bases and J 3 bases, with 12 bases left between them.